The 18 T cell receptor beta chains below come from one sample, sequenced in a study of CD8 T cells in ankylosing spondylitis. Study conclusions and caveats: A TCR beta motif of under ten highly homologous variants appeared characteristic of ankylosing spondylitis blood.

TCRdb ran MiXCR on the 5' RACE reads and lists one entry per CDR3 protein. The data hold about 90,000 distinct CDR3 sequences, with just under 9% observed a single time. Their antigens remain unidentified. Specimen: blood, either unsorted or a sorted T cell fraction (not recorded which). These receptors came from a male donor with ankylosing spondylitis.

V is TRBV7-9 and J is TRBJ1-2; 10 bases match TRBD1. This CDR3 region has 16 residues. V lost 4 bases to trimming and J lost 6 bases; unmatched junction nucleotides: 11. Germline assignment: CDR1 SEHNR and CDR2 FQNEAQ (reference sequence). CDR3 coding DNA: TGTGCCAGCAGCTGGGAGAGGACAGGGGGGGGAGATGGCTACACCTTC. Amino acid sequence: CASSWERTGGGDGYTF.

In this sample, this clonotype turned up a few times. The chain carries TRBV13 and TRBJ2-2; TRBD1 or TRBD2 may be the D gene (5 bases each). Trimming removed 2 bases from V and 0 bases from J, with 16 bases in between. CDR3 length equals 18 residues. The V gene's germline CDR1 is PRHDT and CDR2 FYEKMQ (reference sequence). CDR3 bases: TGTGCCAGCAGCTTAAGGGGAGTGGTGGTTTCGAACACCGGGGAGCTGTTTTTT. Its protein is CASSLRGVVVSNTGELFF.

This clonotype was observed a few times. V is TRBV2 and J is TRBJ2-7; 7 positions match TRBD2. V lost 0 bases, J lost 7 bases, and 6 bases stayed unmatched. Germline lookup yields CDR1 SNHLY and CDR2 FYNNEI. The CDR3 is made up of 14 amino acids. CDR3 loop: CASSEAGGPGEQYV. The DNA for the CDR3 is TGTGCCAGCAGTGAAGCGGGAGGGCCAGGTGAGCAGTACGTC.

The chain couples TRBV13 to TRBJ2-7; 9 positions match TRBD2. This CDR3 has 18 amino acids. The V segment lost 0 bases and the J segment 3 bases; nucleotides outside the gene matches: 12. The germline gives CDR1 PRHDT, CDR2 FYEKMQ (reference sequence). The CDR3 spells CASSLGLAGRTKVYEQYF. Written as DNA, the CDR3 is TGTGCCAGCAGCTTAGGACTAGCGGGCCGCACGAAAGTCTACGAGCAGTACTTC.

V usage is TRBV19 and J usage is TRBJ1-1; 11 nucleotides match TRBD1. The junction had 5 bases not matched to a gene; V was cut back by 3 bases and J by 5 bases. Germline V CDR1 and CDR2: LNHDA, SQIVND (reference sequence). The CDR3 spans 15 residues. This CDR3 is CASSMRTGGGTEAFF. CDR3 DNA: TGTGCCAGTAGTATGAGGACAGGGGGCGGAACTGAAGCTTTCTTT. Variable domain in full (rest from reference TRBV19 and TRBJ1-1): DGGITQSPKYLFRKEGQNVTLSCEQNLNHDAMYWYRQDPGQGLRLIYYSQIVNDFQKGDIAEGYSVSREKKESFPLTVTSAQKNPTAFYLCASSMRTGGGTEAFFGQGTRLTVV.

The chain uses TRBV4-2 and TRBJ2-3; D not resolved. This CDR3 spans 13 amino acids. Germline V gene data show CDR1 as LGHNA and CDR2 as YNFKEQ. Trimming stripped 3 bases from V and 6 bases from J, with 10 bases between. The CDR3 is CASSQDPIDTQYF. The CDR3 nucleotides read TGTGCCAGCAGCCAGGATCCTATCGATACGCAGTATTTT.

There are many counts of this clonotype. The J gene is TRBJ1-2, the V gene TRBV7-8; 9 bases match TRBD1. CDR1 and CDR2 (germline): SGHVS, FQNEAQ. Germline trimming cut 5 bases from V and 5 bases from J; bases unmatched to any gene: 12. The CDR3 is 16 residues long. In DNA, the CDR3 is TGTGCCAGCAGCGCAGGGACAGGGAGATTACGTTATGGCTACACCTTC. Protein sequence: CASSAGTGRLRYGYTF.

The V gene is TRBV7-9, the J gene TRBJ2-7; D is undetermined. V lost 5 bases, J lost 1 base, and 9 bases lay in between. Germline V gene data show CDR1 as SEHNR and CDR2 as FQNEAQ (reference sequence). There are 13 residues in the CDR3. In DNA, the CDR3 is TGTGCCAGCAGCCCCCGAGGATCCTACGAGCAGTACGTC. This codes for CASSPRGSYEQYV.

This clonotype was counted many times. The CDR3 reads CSARSQTDLNTEAFF. In DNA, the CDR3 is TGCAGTGCTAGATCCCAGACAGACTTGAACACTGAAGCTTTCTTT. V gene TRBV20-1 combines with J gene TRBJ1-1; the D gene is possibly TRBD1 (5 bases). CDR3 size: 15 residues. The germline gives CDR1 DFQATT, CDR2 SNEGSKA (reference sequence). With 2 bases removed from V and 0 bases from J, the gap between germline ends came to 13 bases.

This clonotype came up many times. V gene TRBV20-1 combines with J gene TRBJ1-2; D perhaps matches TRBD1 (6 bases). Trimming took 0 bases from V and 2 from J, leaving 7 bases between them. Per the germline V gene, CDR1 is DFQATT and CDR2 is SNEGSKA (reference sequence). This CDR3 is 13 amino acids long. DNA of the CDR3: TGCAGTGCTAGAGAAGGGGGAAACTATGGCTACACCTTC. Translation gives CSAREGGNYGYTF.

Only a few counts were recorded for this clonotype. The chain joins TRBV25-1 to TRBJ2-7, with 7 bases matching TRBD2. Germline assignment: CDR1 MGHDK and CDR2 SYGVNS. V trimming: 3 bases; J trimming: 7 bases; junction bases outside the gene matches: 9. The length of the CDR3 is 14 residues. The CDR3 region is CASSDSAGAGEQYV. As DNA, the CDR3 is TGTGCCAGCAGTGATTCGGCGGGAGCAGGGGAGCAGTACGTC.

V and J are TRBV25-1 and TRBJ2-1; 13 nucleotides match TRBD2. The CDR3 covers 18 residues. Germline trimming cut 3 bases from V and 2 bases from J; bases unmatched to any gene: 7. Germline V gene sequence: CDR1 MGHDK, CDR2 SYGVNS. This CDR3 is CASSDPTSGRPPYNEQFF. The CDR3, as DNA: TGTGCCAGCAGTGACCCGACTAGCGGGAGGCCCCCCTACAATGAGCAGTTCTTC.

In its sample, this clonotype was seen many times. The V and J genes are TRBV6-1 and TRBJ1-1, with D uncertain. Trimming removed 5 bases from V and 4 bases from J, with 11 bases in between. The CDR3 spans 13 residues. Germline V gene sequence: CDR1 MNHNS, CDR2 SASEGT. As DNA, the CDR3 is TGTGCCAGCAGTCTGGGTTTTGGCACTGAAGCTTTCTTT. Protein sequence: CASSLGFGTEAFF.

In DNA, the CDR3 is TGTGCCAGCAGCCTCGAGAAGGGGGTCGGGACAGATACGCAGTATTTT. It codes for CASSLEKGVGTDTQYF. This rearrangement joins TRBV11-2 to TRBJ2-3; D may be TRBD1 (6 bases). Germline V lookup: CDR1 SGHAT, CDR2 FQNNGV. The CDR3 is made up of 16 amino acids. The germline V and J ends were trimmed by 5 bases and 3 bases, with 18 bases remaining between them.

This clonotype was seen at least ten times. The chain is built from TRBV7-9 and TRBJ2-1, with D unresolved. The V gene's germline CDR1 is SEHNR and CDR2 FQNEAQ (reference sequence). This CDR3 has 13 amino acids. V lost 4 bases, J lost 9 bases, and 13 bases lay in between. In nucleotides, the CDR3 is TGTGCCAGCAGCTCCCCCGTCGGTAGTGAGCAGTTCTTC. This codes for CASSSPVGSEQFF.

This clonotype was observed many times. In nucleotides, the CDR3 is TGTGCCAGCAGTTTTCTTGACAACAGCAATCAGCCCCAGCATTTT. This gives the protein CASSFLDNSNQPQHF. The rearrangement links TRBV12-3 or TRBV12-4 to TRBJ1-5; D uncertain. Trimming cost V 3 bases and J 1 base, with 10 bases left between them. The CDR3 length is 15 residues.

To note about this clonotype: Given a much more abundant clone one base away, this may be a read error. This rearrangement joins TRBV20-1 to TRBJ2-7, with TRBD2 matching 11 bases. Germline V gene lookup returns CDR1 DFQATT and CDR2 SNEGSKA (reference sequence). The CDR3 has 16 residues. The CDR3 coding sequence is TGCTGTGCTAGAGAGGGGACTAGCGGTCTAGTCTACGAGCAGTACTTC. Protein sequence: CCAREGTSGLVYEQYF.

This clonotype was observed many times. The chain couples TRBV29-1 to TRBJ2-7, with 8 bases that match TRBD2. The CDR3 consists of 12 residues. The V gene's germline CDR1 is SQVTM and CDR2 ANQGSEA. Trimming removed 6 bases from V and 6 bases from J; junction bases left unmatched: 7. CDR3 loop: CSVRTSSGEQYV. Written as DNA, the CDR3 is TGCAGCGTAAGGACTAGCTCCGGCGAGCAGTACGTC.